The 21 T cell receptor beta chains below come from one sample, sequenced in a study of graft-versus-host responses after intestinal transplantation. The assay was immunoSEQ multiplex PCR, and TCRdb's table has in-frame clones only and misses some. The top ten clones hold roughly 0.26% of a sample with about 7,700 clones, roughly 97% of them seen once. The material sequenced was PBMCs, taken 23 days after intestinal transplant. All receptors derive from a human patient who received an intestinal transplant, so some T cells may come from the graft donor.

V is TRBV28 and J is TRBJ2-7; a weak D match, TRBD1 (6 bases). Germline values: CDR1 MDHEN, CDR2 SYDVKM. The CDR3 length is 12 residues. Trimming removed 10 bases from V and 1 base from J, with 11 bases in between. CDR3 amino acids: CAIQGQSYEQYF. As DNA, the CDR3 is TGTGCCATCCAGGGGCAGTCCTACGAGCAGTACTTC.

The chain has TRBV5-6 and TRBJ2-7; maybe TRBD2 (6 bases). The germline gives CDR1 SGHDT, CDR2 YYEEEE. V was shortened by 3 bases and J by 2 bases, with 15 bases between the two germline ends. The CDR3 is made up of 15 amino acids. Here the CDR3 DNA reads TGTGCCAGCAGCTGGGGGGTCGGCCCAGCCTACGAGCAGTACTTC. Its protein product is CASSWGVGPAYEQYF.

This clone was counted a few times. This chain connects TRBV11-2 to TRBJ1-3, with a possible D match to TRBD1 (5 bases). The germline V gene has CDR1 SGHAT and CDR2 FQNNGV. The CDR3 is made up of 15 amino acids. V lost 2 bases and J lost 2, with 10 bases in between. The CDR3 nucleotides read TGTGCCAGCAGCTTATACGAGGGGACTGGAAACACCATATATTTT. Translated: CASSLYEGTGNTIYF.

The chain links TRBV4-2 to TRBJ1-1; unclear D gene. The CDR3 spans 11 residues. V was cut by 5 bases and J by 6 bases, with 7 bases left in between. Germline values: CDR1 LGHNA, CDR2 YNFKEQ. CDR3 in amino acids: CASSLSSEAFF. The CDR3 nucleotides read TGTGCCAGCAGCTTGTCTTCTGAAGCTTTCTTT.

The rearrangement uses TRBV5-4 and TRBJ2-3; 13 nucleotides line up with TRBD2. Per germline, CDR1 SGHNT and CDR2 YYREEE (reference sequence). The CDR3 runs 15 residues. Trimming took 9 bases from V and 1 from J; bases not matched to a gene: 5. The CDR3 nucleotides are TGTGCCACGGTACTAGCGGGAGGGGGCACAGATACGCAGTATTTT. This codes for CATVLAGGGTDTQYF.

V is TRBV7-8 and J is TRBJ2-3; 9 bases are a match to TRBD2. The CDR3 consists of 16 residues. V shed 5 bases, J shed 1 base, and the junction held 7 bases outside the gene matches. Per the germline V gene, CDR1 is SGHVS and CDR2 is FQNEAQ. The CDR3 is CASSTPLAGGTDTQYF. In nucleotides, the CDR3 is TGTGCCAGCAGCACCCCCTTAGCGGGGGGCACAGATACGCAGTATTTT.

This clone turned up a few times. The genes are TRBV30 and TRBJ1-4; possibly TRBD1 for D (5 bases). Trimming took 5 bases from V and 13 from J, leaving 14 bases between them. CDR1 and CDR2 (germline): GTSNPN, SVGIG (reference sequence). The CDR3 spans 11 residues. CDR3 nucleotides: TGTGCCTGGGGAGTAGGGGAGGGACTGTTTTTT. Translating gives CAWGVGEGLFF.

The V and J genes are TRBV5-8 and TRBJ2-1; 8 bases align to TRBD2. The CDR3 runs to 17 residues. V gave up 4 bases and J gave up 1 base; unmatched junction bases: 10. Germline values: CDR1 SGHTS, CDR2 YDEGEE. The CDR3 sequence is CASSPREDSPSYNEQFF. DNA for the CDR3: TGTGCCAGCAGCCCGCGGGAGGACAGTCCATCCTACAATGAGCAGTTCTTC.

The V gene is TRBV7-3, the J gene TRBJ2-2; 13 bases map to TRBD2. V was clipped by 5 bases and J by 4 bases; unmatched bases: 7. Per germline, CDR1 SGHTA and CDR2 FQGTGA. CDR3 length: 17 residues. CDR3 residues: CASSPAGTSGTTGELFF. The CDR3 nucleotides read TGTGCCAGCAGCCCCGCTGGGACTAGCGGGACCACCGGGGAGCTGTTTTTT. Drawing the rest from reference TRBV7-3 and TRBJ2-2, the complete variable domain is GAGVSQTPSNKVTEKGKYVELRCDPISGHTALYWYRQSLGQGPEFLIYFQGTGAADDSGLPNDRFFAVRPEGSVSTLKIQRTERGDSAVYLCASSPAGTSGTTGELFFGEGSRLTVL.

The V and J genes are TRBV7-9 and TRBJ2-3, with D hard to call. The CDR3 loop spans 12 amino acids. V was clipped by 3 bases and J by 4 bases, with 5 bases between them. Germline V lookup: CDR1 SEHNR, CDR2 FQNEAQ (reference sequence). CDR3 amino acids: CASSFFPDTQYF. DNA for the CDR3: TGTGCCAGCAGCTTCTTCCCAGATACGCAGTATTTT.

This CDR3 reads CASSLTGTGELFF. The CDR3 coding sequence is TGCGCCAGCAGCTTGACGGGCACCGGGGAGCTGTTTTTT. The rearrangement joins TRBV5-1 to TRBJ2-2; no firm D call. Per germline, CDR1 SGHRS and CDR2 YFSETQ. This CDR3 region has 13 residues. V was trimmed by 1 base and J by 4 bases, leaving 5 bases between them.

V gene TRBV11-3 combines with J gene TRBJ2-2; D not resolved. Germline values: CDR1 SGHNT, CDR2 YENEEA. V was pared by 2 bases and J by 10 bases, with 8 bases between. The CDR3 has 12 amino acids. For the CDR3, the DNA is TGTGCCAGCAGCTTACCCGCCGAGGAGCTGTTTTTT. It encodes CASSLPAEELFF.

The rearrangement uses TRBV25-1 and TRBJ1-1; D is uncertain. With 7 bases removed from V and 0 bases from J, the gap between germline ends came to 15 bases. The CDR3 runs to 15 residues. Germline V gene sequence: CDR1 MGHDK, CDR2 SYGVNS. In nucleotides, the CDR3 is TGTGCCAGCACCTTGACGGGCCGGATGAACACTGAAGCTTTCTTT. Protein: CASTLTGRMNTEAFF.

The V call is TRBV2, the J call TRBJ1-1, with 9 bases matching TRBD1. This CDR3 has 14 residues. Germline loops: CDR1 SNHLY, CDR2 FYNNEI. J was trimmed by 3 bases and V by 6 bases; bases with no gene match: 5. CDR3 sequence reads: CASSPGQGYTEAFF. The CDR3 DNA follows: TGTGCCAGCAGCCCAGGACAGGGGTACACTGAAGCTTTCTTT.

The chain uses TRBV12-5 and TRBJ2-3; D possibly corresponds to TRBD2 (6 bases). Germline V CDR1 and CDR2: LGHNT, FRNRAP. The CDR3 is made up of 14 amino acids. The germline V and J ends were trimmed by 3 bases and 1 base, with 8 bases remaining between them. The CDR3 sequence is CASGFGSGTDTQYF. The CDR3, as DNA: TGTGCTAGTGGTTTCGGGAGCGGCACAGATACGCAGTATTTT.

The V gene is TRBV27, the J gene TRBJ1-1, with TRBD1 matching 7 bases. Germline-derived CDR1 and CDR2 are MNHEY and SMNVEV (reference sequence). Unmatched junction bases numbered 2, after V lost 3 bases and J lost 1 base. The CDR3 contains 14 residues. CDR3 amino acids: CASSFRGGNTEAFF. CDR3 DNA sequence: TGTGCCAGCAGTTTCAGGGGGGGGAACACTGAAGCTTTCTTT.

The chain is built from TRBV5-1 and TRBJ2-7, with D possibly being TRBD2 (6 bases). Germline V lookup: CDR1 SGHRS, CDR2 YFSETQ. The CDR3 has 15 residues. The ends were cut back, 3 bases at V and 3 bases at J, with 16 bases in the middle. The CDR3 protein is CASSSAGTGDYEQYF. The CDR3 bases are TGCGCCAGCAGCTCCGCCGGGACGGGAGACTACGAGCAGTACTTC.

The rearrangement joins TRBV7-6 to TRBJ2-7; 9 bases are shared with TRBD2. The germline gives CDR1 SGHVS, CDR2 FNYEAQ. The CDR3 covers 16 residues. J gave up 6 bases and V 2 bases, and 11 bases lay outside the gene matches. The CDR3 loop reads CASSLQGVAGAGEQYF. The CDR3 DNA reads TGTGCCAGCAGCTTACAAGGAGTAGCGGGAGCGGGCGAGCAGTACTTC.

CDR3 sequence: CASSADSSPYYGYTF. CDR3 nucleotides: TGTGCCAGCAGTGCAGACAGTTCCCCCTACTATGGCTACACCTTC. The chain links TRBV6-1 to TRBJ1-2, with a tentative D call TRBD1 (5 bases). With 4 bases removed from V and 3 bases from J, the gap between germline ends came to 15 bases. The CDR3 loop spans 15 amino acids. Germline CDR1 MNHNS, CDR2 SASEGT.

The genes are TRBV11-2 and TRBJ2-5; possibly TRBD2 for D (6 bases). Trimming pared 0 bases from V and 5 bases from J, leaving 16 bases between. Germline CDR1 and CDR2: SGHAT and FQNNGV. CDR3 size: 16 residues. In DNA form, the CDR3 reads TGTGCCAGCAGCTTAGATCGAGGGACTTCGCGGGAGACCCAGTACTTC. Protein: CASSLDRGTSRETQYF.

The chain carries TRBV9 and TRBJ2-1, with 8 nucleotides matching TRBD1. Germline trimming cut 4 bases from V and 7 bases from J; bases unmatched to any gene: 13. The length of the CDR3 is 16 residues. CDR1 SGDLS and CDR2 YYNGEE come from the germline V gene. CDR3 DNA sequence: TGTGCCAGCAGCACAAGGACAGGGATGGAGACAAATGAGCAGTTCTTC. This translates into CASSTRTGMETNEQFF.